A selection of T cell receptor beta chains follows, all from one sample in a study of T cells in Graves' hyperthyroidism and ophthalmopathy. TCRdb reprocessed the multiplex PCR reads via MiXCR and lists one record per CDR3 protein. Among roughly 110,000 distinct CDR3 sequences, 16% were seen once, and the ten largest hold around two fifths. Sequencing used blood. All receptors derive from a woman aged 45-65 years with Graves' hyperthyroidism. Each CDR3 is given without its conserved first and last residue.

cdr3_aa v_call cdr3_length
SANTDQETQY TRBV20-1 10
ASSLQPGGYNEQF TRBV7-3 13
ASSLGPPGLGLQRDQF TRBV12-3/TRBV12-4 16
ASSFNVRGGRLGETQY TRBV28 16
ASRATGGRKGEQY TRBV12-3/TRBV12-4 13
ASSPPNSGRAAGEQF TRBV18 15
ASTVSDQYNEQF TRBV6-1 12
SARYGELF TRBV20-1 8
ASSYSPSPNSPLH TRBV6-6 13
ASGAGVSETQY TRBV12-3/TRBV12-4 11
ASSRLRGRNTGELF TRBV27 14
ASSLIAGGRNEQF TRBV4-1 13
SARRTGNGYT TRBV20-1 10
ASSESSLRSDTQY TRBV2 13
AWSPQDRVVSYGYT TRBV30 14
ASSSGTVEQF TRBV12-3/TRBV12-4 10
ASGLAGVSITDTQY TRBV28 14
SGVAPISSYNEQF TRBV20-1 13
SARETKNQPQH TRBV20-1 11
ASSLAGATEAF TRBV5-1 11
ASSVMGVSNEKLF TRBV2 13
ASNITGANVLT TRBV19 11
ASSGPSSYEQY TRBV25-1 11
ASRTGGGSNQPQH TRBV19 13
ASSLDRATGTQY TRBV11-2 12
ASSSGTAEGQPQH TRBV7-9 13
AISGASGKSYNEQF TRBV10-3 14
ASSPLSGRAGELF TRBV2 13
AWSLPTYMNTEAF TRBV30 13
ASSMTLGILNTEAF TRBV19 14
ASSQSGTAPEKLF TRBV3-1 13
ASSPAGQRVYNEQF TRBV12-3/TRBV12-4 14
ASSPTGQAYEQY TRBV7-6 12
SVLRLAADNEQF TRBV29-1 12
SAWPPSGGYYEQF TRBV20-1 13
ASSPPQGGGGLYFYEQY TRBV28 17
ASSQTSGLGYNEQF TRBV3-1 14
ASSPGTGAYEQY TRBV7-2 12
ASSHRDRKRAF TRBV19 11
ASSSNRERDEAF TRBV12-3/TRBV12-4 12
ASSAAYEQY TRBV4-1 9
ASSYYYNEQF TRBV6-2/TRBV6-3 10
ASSSYRGPYEKLF TRBV11-2 13
ASSLYVGSILSQPQH TRBV7-8 15
ASSMSGRQETQY TRBV6-2/TRBV6-3 12
ASSTPGLAGGRAKNIQY TRBV2 17
ASSPGGQGDTQY TRBV12-3/TRBV12-4 12
SARGRPGLAGESSYEQY TRBV20-1 17
ASRQASGANVLT TRBV2 12
ASSLGWLRGGNQPQH TRBV28 15
ASSGLAGVSTGELF TRBV2 14
ASRDGTTKNIQY TRBV28 12
ASSQEPDAGLGTEAF TRBV4-2 15
ASSLDRVGNEQF TRBV11-2 12
SARDPTGGSEQF TRBV20-1 12
ASSYSKVRAEQF TRBV6-2/TRBV6-3 12
ASSLTGPSYEQY TRBV7-3 12